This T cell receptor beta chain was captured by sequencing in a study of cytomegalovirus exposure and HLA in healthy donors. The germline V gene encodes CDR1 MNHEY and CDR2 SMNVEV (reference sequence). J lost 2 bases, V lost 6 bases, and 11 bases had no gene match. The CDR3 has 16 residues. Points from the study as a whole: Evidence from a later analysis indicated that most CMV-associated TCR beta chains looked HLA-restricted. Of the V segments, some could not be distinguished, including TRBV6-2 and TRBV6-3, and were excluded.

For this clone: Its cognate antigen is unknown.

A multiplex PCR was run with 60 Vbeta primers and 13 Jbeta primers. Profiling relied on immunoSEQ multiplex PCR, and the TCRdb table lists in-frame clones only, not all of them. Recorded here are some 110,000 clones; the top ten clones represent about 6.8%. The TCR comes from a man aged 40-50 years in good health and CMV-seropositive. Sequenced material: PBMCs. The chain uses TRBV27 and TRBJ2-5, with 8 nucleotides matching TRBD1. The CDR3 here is CASRPTTGARQETQYF. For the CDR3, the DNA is TGTGCCAGCAGACCTACGACAGGGGCCCGACAAGAGACCCAGTACTTC.